The clone carrying this TCR beta chain was picked up a small number of times. What it recognizes is unknown. With 60 Vbeta and 13 Jbeta primers, the PCR was carried out. Generated by immunoSEQ multiplex PCR, the TCRdb table keeps only in-frame clones and is missing some. The profile covers about 130,000 clones, with 81% appearing a single time and approximately 4% taken by the ten largest. This specimen belongs to a study of cytomegalovirus exposure and HLA in healthy donors. At the level of the study: Early on, a data release was issued that held about 85 million unique TCRs from HLA-typed donors. Study-wide points: Cytomegalovirus association was listed for 164 TCR beta chains. With later analysis, a missense DCLRE1C variant became linked to TCR beta V- and J-gene trimming.

V lost 6 bases to trimming and J lost 5 bases; unmatched junction nucleotides: 6. The CDR3 sequence is 14 residues long. CDR1 and CDR2 (germline): MNHEY, SVGAGI. The V and J genes are TRBV6-5 and TRBJ1-4; TRBD1 matches at 7 bases. The sequence came from a man between 18 and 29 years old in good health and CMV-seropositive. Sequenced: PBMCs. The CDR3 DNA sequence: TGTGCCAGCAGGCGACAGGGCCGAAATGAAAAACTGTTTTTT. The encoded protein is CASRRQGRNEKLFF.